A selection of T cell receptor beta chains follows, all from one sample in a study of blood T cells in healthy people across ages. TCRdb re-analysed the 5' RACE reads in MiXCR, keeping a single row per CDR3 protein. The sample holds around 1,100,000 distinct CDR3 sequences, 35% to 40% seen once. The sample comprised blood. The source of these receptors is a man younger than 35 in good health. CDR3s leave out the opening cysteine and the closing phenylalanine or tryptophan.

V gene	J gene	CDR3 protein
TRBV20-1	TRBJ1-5	SARVRTGGDGNQPQH
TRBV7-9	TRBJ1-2	ASSSRPNRDRGLYGYT
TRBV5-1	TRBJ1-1	ASSPGQGAEAF
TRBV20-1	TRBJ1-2	SARDFTGQGSGYGYT
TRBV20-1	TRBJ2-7	SARDPKTSSSYEQY
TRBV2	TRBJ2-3	ASSQNRDTQY
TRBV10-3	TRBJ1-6	AIRDTNNSPLH
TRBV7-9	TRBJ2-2	ASSPTEANTGELF
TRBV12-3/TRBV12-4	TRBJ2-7	ASSLLRSLNNEQY
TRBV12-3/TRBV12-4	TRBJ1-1	ASSIQGGTEAF
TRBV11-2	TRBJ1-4	ASSPDRGGEKLF
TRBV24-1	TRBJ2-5	ATSDRDREGETQY
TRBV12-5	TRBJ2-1	ASGSNNEQF
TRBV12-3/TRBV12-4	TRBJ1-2	ASRETGIGYT
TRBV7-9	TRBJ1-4	ASSLAAATNEKLF
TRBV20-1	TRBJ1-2	SARPGGLYYGYT
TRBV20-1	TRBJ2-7	SARDIARSSYEQY
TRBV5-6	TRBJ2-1	ASRDRSFYNEQF
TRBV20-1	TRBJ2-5	SASARDSEETQY
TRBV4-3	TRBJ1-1	ASSQGGTSNEAF
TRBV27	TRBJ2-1	ASSFAPTRNEQF
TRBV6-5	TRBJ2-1	ASSTSPHNEQF
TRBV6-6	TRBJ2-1	ASRSGGGQAYEQF